Listed here is a single T cell receptor (beta chain). Original handling: From reference gene primer amplification, estimates of nucleated cell counts were derived. Assay used: immunoSEQ multiplex PCR; TCRdb lists only in-frame clones, some missing. V, J and clone size derive from that table, while D and trimming were established from the DNA sequence. The sample holds approximately 230,000 clones, 86% seen once. Membership in each cohort depended on participant-reported clinical history. Resolution of symptoms, clearance, or two negative PCRs was present in recovered Cohort 3 donors. This record belongs to a study of blood T cell repertoires in COVID-19. Study summary: Sites in the United States, Italy and Spain provided acute and convalescent COVID-19 samples.

The germline V gene encodes CDR1 MNHEY and CDR2 SVGAGI. CDR3 length equals 12 residues. V shed 6 bases and J shed 7 bases, with 10 bases lying between them. The sequencing sample was made of PBMCs or T cells enriched from blood (not recorded which). This sequence joins TRBV6-5 and TRBJ2-1; tentatively, D is TRBD1 (6 bases). The clonotype originates from a man aged 35-49 years who had recovered from COVID-19. This CDR3 is CASSRGLNEQFF. CDR3 coding DNA: TGTGCCAGCAGCAGGGGCCTGAATGAGCAGTTCTTC.